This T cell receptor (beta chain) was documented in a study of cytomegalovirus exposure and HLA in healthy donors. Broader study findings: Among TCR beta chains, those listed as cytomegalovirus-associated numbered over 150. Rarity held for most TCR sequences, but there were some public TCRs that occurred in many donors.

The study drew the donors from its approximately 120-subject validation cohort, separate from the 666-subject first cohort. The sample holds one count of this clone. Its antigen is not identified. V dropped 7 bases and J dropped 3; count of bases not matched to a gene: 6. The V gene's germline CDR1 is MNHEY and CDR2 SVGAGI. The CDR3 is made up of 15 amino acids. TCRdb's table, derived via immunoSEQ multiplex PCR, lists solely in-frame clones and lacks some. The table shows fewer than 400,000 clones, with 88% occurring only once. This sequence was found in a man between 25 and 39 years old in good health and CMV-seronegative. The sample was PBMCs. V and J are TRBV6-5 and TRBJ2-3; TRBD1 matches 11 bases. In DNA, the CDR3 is TGTGCCAGCAAGAGAGGGACAGGGGGGACAGATACGCAGTATTTT. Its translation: CASKRGTGGTDTQYF.